This TCR beta chain emerged from a study of T cells in Graves' hyperthyroidism and ophthalmopathy. Across the whole study: Peripheral blood was secured at the point of initial diagnosis, before any treatment. Study-level results: Most thyroid clonotypes that were expanded above 0.001 also turned up in blood.

This clonotype has just a few counts. The antigen remains undetermined. Researchers amplified the TCR beta CDR3 regions from RNA transcripts. TCR CDR3 regions were first amplified by RT-PCR with HTBI primers. TCRdb recomputed calls from the multiplex PCR reads with MiXCR, one row per CDR3 protein. Of approximately 330,000 distinct CDR3 sequences listed, 21% were seen once; the top ten hold less than 65%. Graves' hyperthyroidism is called stable when ophthalmopathy does not progress within 18 months. Germline assignment: CDR1 MNHEY and CDR2 SVGEGT. The CDR3 spans 12 residues. Between the trimmed V and J ends, which lost 4 bases and 3 bases, there was a span of 4 bases.

This chain links TRBV6-2 or TRBV6-3 with TRBJ1-5; D call uncertain. Input material: blood. The source is a woman between 50 and 59 years old with Graves' hyperthyroidism. The CDR3 loop is CASSSVNQPQHF. CDR3 DNA: TGTGCCAGCAGTTCCGTCAATCAGCCCCAGCATTTT.